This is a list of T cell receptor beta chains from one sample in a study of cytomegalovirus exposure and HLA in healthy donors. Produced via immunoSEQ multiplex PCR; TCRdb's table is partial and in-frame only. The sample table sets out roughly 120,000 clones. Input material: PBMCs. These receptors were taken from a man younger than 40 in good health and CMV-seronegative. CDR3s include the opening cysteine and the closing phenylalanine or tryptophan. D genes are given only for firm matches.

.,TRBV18,CASSPQGNQETQYF
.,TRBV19,CASTGRGDQETQYF
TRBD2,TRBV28,CASRDIAGGPYEQYF
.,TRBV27,CASRDWTLNTEAFF
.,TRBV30,CAWSVGLYEQYF
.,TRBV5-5,CASSLLGSSEQFF
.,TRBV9,CASSVGRRNTGELFF
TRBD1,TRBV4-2,CASSQDVGGQIYGYTF
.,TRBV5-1,CASSSETYNEQFF
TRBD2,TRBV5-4,CASSRGGSTDTQYF
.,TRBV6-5,CASRHIIYGYTF
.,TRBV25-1,CASSELEYEQYF
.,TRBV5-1,CASSHVRESTDTQYF
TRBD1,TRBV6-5,CASSWGTGGQREQFF
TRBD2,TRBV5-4,CASSSPTSGTNTGELFF
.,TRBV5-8,CASSIRAAGSEQYF
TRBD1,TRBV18,CASSPEGGWDRRSGANVLTF
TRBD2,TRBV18,CASLAGDTDTQYF
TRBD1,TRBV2,CASNGNRGLGSPLHF
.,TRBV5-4,CASSLSGGADTQYF
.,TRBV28,CASSFLSGGQPQHF
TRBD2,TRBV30,CAGGLAVGGTQYF